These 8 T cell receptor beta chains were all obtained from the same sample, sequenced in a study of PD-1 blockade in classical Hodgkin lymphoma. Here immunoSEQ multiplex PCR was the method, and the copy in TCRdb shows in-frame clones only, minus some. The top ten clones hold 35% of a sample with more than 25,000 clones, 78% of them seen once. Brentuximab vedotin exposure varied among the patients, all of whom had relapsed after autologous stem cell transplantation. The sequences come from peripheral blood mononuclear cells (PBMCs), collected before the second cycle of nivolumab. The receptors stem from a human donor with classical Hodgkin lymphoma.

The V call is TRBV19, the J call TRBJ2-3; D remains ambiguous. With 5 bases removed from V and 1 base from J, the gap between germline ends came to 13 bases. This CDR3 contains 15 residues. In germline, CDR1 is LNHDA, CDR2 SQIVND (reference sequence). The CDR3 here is CASSRGQSGTDTQYF. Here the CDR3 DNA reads TGTGCCAGTAGTCGAGGCCAGAGTGGCACAGATACGCAGTATTTT. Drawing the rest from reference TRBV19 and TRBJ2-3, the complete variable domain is DGGITQSPKYLFRKEGQNVTLSCEQNLNHDAMYWYRQDPGQGLRLIYYSQIVNDFQKGDIAEGYSVSREKKESFPLTVTSAQKNPTAFYLCASSRGQSGTDTQYFGPGTRLTVL.

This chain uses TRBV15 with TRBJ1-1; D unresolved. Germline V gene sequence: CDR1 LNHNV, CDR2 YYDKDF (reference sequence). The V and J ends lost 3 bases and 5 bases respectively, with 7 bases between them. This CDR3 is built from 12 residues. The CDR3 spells CATSREMTEAFF. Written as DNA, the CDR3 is TGTGCCACCAGCAGGGAAATGACTGAAGCTTTCTTT.

In DNA form, the CDR3 reads TGTGCCAGCAGTCTCATGGACAGGGGTAAAGACGAGCAGTACTTC. Its translation is CASSLMDRGKDEQYF. The rearrangement joins TRBV7-6 to TRBJ2-7, with 9 bases fitting TRBD1. Germline lookup yields CDR1 SGHVS and CDR2 FNYEAQ. The trim removed 6 bases at V and 5 bases at J, leaving 11 bases unmatched. This CDR3 region has 15 residues. Full variable domain (missing parts from reference TRBV7-6 and TRBJ2-7): GAGVSQSPRYKVTKRGQDVALRCDPISGHVSLYWYRQALGQGPEFLTYFNYEAQQDKSGLPNDRFSAERPEGSISTLTIQRTEQRDSAMYRCASSLMDRGKDEQYFGPGTRLTVT.

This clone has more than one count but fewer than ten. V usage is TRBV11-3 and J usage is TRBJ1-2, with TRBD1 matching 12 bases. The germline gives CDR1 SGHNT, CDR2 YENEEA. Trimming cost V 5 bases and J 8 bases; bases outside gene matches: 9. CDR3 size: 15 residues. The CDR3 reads CASSLPGQGARGYTF. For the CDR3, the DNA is TGTGCCAGCAGCCTTCCGGGACAGGGGGCGCGAGGCTACACCTTC.

The CDR3 sequence is CASSLWMEARLNYGYTF. The CDR3 coding sequence is TGTGCCAGCAGCTTGTGGATGGAGGCCAGGCTGAACTATGGCTACACCTTC. This chain joins TRBV5-6 and TRBJ1-2; no definite D call. This CDR3 region has 17 residues. The germline V gene encodes CDR1 SGHDT and CDR2 YYEEEE. Trimming removed 1 base at V and 2 bases at J, with 18 bases between.

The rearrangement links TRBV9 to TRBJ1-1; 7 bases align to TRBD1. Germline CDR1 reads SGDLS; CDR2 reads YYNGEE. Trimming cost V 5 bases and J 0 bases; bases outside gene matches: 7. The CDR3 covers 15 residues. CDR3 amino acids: CASSWAGGMNTEAFF. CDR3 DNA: TGTGCCAGCAGTTGGGCAGGGGGAATGAACACTGAAGCTTTCTTT. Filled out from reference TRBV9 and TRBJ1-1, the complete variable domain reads DSGVTQTPKHLITATGQRVTLRCSPRSGDLSVYWYQQSLDQGLQFLIQYYNGEERAKGNILERFSAQQFPDLHSELNLSSLELGDSALYFCASSWAGGMNTEAFFGQGTRLTVV.

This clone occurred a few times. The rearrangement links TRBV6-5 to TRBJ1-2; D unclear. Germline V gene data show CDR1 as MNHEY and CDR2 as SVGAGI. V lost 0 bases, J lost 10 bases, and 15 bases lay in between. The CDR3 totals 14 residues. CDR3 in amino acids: CASSYSYNTITYTF. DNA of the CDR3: TGTGCCAGCAGTTACTCTTACAATACGATCACCTACACCTTC.

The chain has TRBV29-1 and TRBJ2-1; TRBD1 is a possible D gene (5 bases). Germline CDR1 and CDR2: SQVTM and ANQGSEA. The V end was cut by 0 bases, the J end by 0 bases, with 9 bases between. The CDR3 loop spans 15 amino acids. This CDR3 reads CSVEDRGFSYNEQFF. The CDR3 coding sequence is TGCAGCGTTGAAGATAGGGGTTTCTCCTACAATGAGCAGTTCTTC.